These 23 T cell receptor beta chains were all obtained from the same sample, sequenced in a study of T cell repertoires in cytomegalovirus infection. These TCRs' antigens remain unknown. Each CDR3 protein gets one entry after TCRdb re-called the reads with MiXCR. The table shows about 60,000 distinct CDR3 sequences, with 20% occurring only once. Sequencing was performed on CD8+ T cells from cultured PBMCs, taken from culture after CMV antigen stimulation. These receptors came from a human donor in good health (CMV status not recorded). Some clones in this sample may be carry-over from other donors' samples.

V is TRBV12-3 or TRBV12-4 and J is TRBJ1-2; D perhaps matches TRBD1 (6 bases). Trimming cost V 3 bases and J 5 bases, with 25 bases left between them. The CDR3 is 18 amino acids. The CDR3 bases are TGTGCCAGCAGTTTCAGTTCATCGGGGGACCCAGGACAGTATGGCTACACCTTC. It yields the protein CASSFSSSGDPGQYGYTF.

CDR3 loop: CSVEIGAHEKLFF. CDR3 coding DNA: TGCAGCGTTGAAATAGGGGCTCATGAAAAACTGTTTTTT. The V gene is TRBV29-1, the J gene TRBJ1-4; possible D gene TRBD1, 5 bases. V was pared by 2 bases and J by 6 bases, with 10 bases between. The germline V gene encodes CDR1 SQVTM and CDR2 ANQGSEA. The CDR3 extends over 13 amino acids.

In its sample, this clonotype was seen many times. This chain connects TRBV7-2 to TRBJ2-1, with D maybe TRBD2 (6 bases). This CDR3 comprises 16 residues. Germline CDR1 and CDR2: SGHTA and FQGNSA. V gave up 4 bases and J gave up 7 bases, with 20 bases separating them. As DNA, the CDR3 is TGTGCCAGCAGCTCAGGCGGCGGGGATTACTGGAATGAGCAGTTCTTC. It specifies CASSSGGGDYWNEQFF.

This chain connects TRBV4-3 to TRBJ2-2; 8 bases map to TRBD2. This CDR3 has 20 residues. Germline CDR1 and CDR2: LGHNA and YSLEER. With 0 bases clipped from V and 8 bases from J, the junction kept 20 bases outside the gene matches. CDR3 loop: CASSQEGRTSLGLASGELFF. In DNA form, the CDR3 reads TGCGCCAGCAGCCAAGAAGGTAGAACCAGCCTAGGACTAGCCTCGGGGGAGCTGTTTTTT.

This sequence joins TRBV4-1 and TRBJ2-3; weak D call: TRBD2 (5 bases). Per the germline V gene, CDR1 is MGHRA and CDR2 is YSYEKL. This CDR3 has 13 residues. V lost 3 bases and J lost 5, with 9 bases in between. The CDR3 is CASSHYAGDTQYF. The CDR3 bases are TGCGCCAGCAGCCACTACGCGGGAGATACGCAGTATTTT.

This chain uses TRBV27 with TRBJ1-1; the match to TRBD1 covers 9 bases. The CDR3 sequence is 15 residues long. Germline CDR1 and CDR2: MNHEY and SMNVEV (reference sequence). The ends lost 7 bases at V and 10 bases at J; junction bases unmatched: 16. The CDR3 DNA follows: TGTGCCAGCAAATTCCGGGACAGGGCATCCCTTGCAGCTTTCTTT. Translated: CASKFRDRASLAAFF.

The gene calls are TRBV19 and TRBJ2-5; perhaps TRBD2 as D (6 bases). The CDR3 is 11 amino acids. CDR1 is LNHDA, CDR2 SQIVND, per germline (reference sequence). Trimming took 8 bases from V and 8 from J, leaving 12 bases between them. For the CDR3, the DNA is TGTGCCAGTTATTGGGGAGGAACCCAGTACTTC. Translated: CASYWGGTQYF.

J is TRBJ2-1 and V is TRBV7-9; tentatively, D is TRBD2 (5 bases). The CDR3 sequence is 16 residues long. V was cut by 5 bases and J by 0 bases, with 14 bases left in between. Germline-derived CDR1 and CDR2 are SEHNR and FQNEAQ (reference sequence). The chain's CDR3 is CASSGRSGSSYNEQFF. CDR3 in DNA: TGTGCCAGCAGCGGAAGAAGCGGAAGCTCCTACAATGAGCAGTTCTTC.

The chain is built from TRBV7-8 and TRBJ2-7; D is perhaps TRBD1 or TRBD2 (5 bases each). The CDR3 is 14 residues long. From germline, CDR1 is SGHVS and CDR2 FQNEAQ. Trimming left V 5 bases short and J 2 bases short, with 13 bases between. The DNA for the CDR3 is TGTGCCAGCAGCCCCATCGGGACGACCTACGAGCAGTACTTC. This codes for CASSPIGTTYEQYF.

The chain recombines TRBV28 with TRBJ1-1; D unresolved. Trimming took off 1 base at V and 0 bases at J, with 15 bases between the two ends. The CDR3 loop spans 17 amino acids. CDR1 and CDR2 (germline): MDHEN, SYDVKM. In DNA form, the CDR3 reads TGTGCCAGCAGTTTATTATATGTGGAGCTTATGAACACTGAAGCTTTCTTT. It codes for CASSLLYVELMNTEAFF.

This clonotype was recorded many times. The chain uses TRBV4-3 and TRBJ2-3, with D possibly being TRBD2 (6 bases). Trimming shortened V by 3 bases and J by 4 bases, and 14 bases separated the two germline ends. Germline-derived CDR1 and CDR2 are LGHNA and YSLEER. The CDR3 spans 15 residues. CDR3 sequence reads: CASSHTWEAADTQYF. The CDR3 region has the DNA TGCGCCAGCAGCCACACTTGGGAGGCAGCAGATACGCAGTATTTT.

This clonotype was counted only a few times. The CDR3 protein is CASSPPDSATNEKLFF. The CDR3 DNA follows: TGTGCCAGCAGCCCCCCGGACAGCGCAACTAATGAAAAACTGTTTTTT. The chain couples TRBV7-9 to TRBJ1-4; TRBD1 is a possible D gene (6 bases). V gave up 5 bases and J gave up 0 bases, with 13 bases separating them. CDR1 and CDR2 from the germline V gene are SEHNR and FQNEAQ (reference sequence). The CDR3 has 16 residues. Combining the CDR3 with reference TRBV7-9 and TRBJ1-4 gives the whole variable domain DTGVSQNPRHKITKRGQNVTFRCDPISEHNRLYWYRQTLGQGPEFLTYFQNEAQLEKSRLLSDRFSAERPKGSFSTLEIQRTEQGDSAMYLCASSPPDSATNEKLFFGSGTQLSVL.

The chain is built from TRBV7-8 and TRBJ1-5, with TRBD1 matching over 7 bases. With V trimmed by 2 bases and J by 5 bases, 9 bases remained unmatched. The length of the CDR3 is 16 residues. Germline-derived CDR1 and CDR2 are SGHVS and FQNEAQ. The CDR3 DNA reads TGTGCCAGCAGCTTACCCGCCGGAACAGGGGATCAGCCCCAGCATTTT. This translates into CASSLPAGTGDQPQHF.

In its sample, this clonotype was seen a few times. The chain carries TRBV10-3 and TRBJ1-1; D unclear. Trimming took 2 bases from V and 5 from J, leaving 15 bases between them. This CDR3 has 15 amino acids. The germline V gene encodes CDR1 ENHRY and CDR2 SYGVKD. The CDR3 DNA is TGTGCCATCAGTGAGCTGCCGGAGACTCAAACTGAAGCTTTCTTT. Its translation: CAISELPETQTEAFF.

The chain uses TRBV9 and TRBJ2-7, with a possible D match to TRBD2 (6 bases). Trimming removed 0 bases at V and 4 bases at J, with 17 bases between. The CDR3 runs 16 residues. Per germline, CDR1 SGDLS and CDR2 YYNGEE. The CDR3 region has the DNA TGTGCCAGCAGCGTAGCTTTTACGGGGGAGCGGTACGAGCAGTACTTC. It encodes CASSVAFTGERYEQYF.

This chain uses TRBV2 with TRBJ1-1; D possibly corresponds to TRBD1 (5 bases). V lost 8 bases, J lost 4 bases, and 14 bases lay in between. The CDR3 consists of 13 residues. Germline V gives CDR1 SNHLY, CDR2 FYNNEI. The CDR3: CASPKDTLTEAFF. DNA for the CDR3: TGTGCCAGCCCCAAGGACACCCTCACTGAAGCTTTCTTT.

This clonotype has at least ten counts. For the CDR3, the DNA is TGTGCCAGCAGCAAGAAGACTGAAGCTTTCTTT. Residues: CASSKKTEAFF. This sequence joins TRBV7-8 and TRBJ1-1; D gene uncertain. CDR1 and CDR2 from the germline V gene are SGHVS and FQNEAQ. Trimming shortened V by 5 bases and J by 5 bases, and 6 bases separated the two germline ends. The length of the CDR3 is 11 residues.

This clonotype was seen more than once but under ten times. Here the CDR3 DNA reads TGTGCCAGCAGCTTGAATCGGTTGGGTATAAATTCACCCCTCCACTTT. Translated: CASSLNRLGINSPLHF. The V call is TRBV7-2, the J call TRBJ1-6, with D unresolved. CDR3 size: 16 residues. CDR1 is SGHTA and CDR2 is FQGNSA in the germline V gene. Trimming left V 3 bases short and J 7 bases short, with 16 bases between.

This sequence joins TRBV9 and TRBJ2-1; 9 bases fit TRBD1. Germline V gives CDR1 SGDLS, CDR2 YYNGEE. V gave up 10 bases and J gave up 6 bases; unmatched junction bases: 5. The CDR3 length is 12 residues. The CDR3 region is CAGGGQGNEQFF. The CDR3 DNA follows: TGTGCCGGAGGGGGACAGGGCAATGAGCAGTTCTTC. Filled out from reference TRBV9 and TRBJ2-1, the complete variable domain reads DSGVTQTPKHLITATGQRVTLRCSPRSGDLSVYWYQQSLDQGLQFLIQYYNGEERAKGNILERFSAQQFPDLHSELNLSSLELGDSALYFCAGGGQGNEQFFGPGTRLTVL.

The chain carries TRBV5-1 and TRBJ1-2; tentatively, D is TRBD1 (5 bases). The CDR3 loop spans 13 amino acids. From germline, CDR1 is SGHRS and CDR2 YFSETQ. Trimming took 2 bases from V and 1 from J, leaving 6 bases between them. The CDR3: CASSLGDNYGYTF. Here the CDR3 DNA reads TGCGCCAGCAGCTTAGGGGATAACTATGGCTACACCTTC.

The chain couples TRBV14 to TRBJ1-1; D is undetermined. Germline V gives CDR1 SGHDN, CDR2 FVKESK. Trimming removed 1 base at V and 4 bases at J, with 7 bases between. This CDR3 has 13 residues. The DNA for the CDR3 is TGTGCCAGCAGCCAAGGTTGGGGCACTGAAGCTTTCTTT. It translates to CASSQGWGTEAFF.

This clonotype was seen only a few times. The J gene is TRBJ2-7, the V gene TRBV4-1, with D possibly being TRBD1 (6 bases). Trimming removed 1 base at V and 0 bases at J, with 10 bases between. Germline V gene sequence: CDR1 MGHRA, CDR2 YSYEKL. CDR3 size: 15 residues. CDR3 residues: CASSQGVRGSYEQYF. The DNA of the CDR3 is TGCGCCAGCAGCCAAGGGGTCAGGGGCTCCTACGAGCAGTACTTC.

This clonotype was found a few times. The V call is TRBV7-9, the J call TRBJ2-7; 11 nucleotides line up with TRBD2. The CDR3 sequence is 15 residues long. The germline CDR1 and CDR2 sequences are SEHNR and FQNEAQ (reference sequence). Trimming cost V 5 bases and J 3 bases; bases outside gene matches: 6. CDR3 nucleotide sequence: TGTGCCAGCAGCGCACTAGCGGGGGCCTACTACGAGCAGTACTTC. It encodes CASSALAGAYYEQYF.